The 2 T cell receptor beta chains presented below share a single source sample, sequenced in a study of blood T cell repertoires in COVID-19. Measured with immunoSEQ multiplex PCR; TCRdb has only the in-frame clones, and not every one. This repertoire shows about 160,000 clones, around 81% found once; its top ten account for about 6%. The sequenced sample consisted of PBMCs or T cells enriched from blood (not recorded which). All receptors come from a middle-aged man who had recovered from COVID-19.

V gene TRBV28 combines with J gene TRBJ1-5; tentatively, D is TRBD1 (6 bases). CDR3 size: 16 residues. V lost 7 bases and J lost 2, with 18 bases in between. CDR1 MDHEN and CDR2 SYDVKM come from the germline V gene. The CDR3 DNA follows: TGTGCCAGCATCCTAGGGGGGGCTGGGCGCAATCAGCCCCAGCATTTT. It codes for CASILGGAGRNQPQHF.

J is TRBJ1-1 and V is TRBV6-5; 7 nucleotides agree with TRBD1. Losses at the gene ends were 0 bases for V and 4 bases for J; bases not matched to a gene: 2. The CDR3 totals 14 residues. Germline CDR1 MNHEY, CDR2 SVGAGI. Written as DNA, the CDR3 is TGTGCCAGCAGTTACTCGGGACAGAGCACTGAAGCTTTCTTT. As protein: CASSYSGQSTEAFF.